Below, 15 T cell receptor beta chains from the same sample are listed, as sequenced in a study of cytomegalovirus exposure and HLA in healthy donors (dated by TCRdb to the late 2010s). The library was obtained by the immunoSEQ multiplex PCR assay. For the multiplex PCR, a mixture combining 60 forward primers for TCR Vbeta segments and 13 reverse primers for TCR Jbeta segments was used. Entries here come from immuneACCESS through TCRdb and include only in-frame sequences with V and J called. Some clones fail to appear in such tables; in the studies checked, an unresolved V gene covers under half of the shortfall, and the cause of the remainder is unknown. The sample data list about 94,000 clones, and nearly 80% of these were observed just once. Clones ranked in the top ten supply about 4% of the sample. Material for sequencing was PBMCs. These receptors were taken from a woman aged 40-49 years in good health and CMV-seronegative.

V usage is TRBV7-9 and J usage is TRBJ2-3; perhaps TRBD2 as D (6 bases). The V gene lost 5 bases and the J gene lost 4 bases, with 19 bases spanning the gap. Germline CDR1 is SEHNR and CDR2 is FQNEAQ (reference sequence). This CDR3 has 16 residues. The CDR3 DNA is TGTGCCAGCAGCCCCTACGGGCGGGGTGTAGCAGATACGCAGTATTTT. Translating gives CASSPYGRGVADTQYF.

The genes are TRBV7-9 and TRBJ2-1; the match to TRBD1 covers 10 bases. Germline V gives CDR1 SEHNR, CDR2 FQNEAQ (reference sequence). The CDR3 totals 15 residues. With V trimmed by 5 bases and J by 8 bases, 9 bases remained unmatched. The CDR3 region is CASSPWTGTGDEQFF. DNA of the CDR3: TGTGCCAGCAGCCCTTGGACAGGGACAGGGGATGAGCAGTTCTTC.

In its sample, this clone was seen once. In the same sample, other DNA sequences code for this CDR3. This rearrangement joins TRBV27 to TRBJ2-7; weak D call: TRBD1 (6 bases). The CDR3 length is 12 residues. The germline gives CDR1 MNHEY, CDR2 SMNVEV (reference sequence). Trimming removed 5 bases from V and 4 bases from J, with 9 bases in between. CDR3 DNA: TGTGCCAGCAGTCTCAGGGGTTACGAGCAGTACTTC. Protein: CASSLRGYEQYF.

This clone was picked up a small number of times. This chain uses TRBV25-1 with TRBJ1-1, with D perhaps TRBD1 (5 bases). The CDR3 is 12 amino acids. Germline loops: CDR1 MGHDK, CDR2 SYGVNS. V was trimmed by 2 bases and J by 6 bases, leaving 7 bases between them. In DNA form, the CDR3 reads TGTGCCAGCAGTGAACAGACAGCTGAAGCTTTCTTT. Protein sequence: CASSEQTAEAFF.

This clone was found a few times. A read error may account for a junction end that differs from germline. This chain joins TRBV7-9 and TRBJ1-2; D gene ambiguous. The CDR3 extends over 13 amino acids. In germline, CDR1 is SEHNR, CDR2 FQNEAQ (reference sequence). This CDR3 is CASSLASGFGYPF. The CDR3 nucleotides are TGTGCCAGCAGCTTAGCGTCGGGGTTTGGCTACCCCTTC. The full variable domain, in which reference TRBV7-9 and TRBJ1-2 provide the parts outside the CDR3, is DTGVSQNPRHKITKRGQNVTFRCDPISEHNRLYWYRQTLGQGPEFLTYFQNEAQLEKSRLLSDRFSAERPKGSFSTLEIQRTEQGDSAMYLCASSLASGFGYPFGSGTRLTVV.

V gene TRBV28 combines with J gene TRBJ2-1; TRBD1 aligns across 7 bases. CDR3 length: 16 residues. Per germline, CDR1 MDHEN and CDR2 SYDVKM. The junction had 11 bases not matched to a gene; V was cut back by 6 bases and J by 3 bases. The CDR3 nucleotides read TGTGCCAGCAGCAACGACTTCGGGACAGTCTACAATGAGCAGTTCTTC. Translated: CASSNDFGTVYNEQFF.

The rearrangement uses TRBV4-1 and TRBJ2-5, with D maybe TRBD1 (5 bases). The ends were cut back, 4 bases at V and 1 base at J, with 13 bases in the middle. The CDR3 has 15 residues. Germline CDR1 MGHRA, CDR2 YSYEKL. CDR3 in amino acids: CASSPQDSFQETQYF. The CDR3 DNA is TGCGCCAGCAGCCCCCAAGACAGTTTCCAAGAGACCCAGTACTTC.

This chain links TRBV7-8 with TRBJ2-1; TRBD2 matches 10 bases. Germline lookup yields CDR1 SGHVS and CDR2 FQNEAQ. The CDR3 consists of 17 residues. Losses at the gene ends were 5 bases for V and 0 bases for J; bases not matched to a gene: 7. CDR3 nucleotide sequence: TGTGCCAGCAGCCGCCTTAGCGGGGGGAGCTCCTACAATGAGCAGTTCTTC. Its translation: CASSRLSGGSSYNEQFF.

V gene TRBV7-9 combines with J gene TRBJ2-7, with D maybe TRBD2 (6 bases). The CDR3 is 12 residues long. Trimming stripped 1 base from V and 6 bases from J, with 7 bases between. CDR1 and CDR2 (germline): SEHNR, FQNEAQ (reference sequence). CDR3 bases: TGTGCCAGCAGCTTAGACGGGGGCGAGCAGTACTTC. This sequence encodes CASSLDGGEQYF.

This chain joins TRBV9 and TRBJ1-2; TRBD1 matches 9 bases. Trimming removed 0 bases from V and 8 bases from J; junction bases left unmatched: 5. This CDR3 has 14 residues. The germline V gene encodes CDR1 SGDLS and CDR2 YYNGEE. The CDR3 is CASSVDGTGRGYTF. CDR3 nucleotide sequence: TGTGCCAGCAGCGTAGATGGGACAGGGAGGGGCTACACCTTC.

This clone was counted once. The gene calls are TRBV30 and TRBJ1-4, with 9 bases that match TRBD1. V lost 5 bases to trimming and J lost 6 bases; unmatched junction nucleotides: 4. Per the germline V gene, CDR1 is GTSNPN and CDR2 is SVGIG (reference sequence). This CDR3 is built from 13 residues. This chain's CDR3 is CAWRQGVYEKLFF. In nucleotides, the CDR3 is TGTGCCTGGCGACAGGGGGTGTATGAAAAACTGTTTTTT.

CDR3 DNA: TGTGCCAGCAGCTTAATCTTAGAGACCCAGTACTTC. Translating it yields CASSLILETQYF. The chain carries TRBV7-6 and TRBJ2-5; D is uncertain. The CDR3 runs 12 residues. Trimming stripped 2 bases from V and 4 bases from J, with 5 bases between. The V gene's germline CDR1 is SGHVS and CDR2 FNYEAQ.

The gene calls are TRBV7-6 and TRBJ2-2, with D hard to call. V dropped 2 bases and J dropped 6 bases, with 4 bases sitting between them. Germline V gives CDR1 SGHVS, CDR2 FNYEAQ. The CDR3 runs 12 residues. In DNA form, the CDR3 reads TGTGCCAGCAGCTTATCTCCCGGGGAGCTGTTTTTT. Translated: CASSLSPGELFF.

The chain uses TRBV30 and TRBJ2-1, with D perhaps matching TRBD1 (6 bases). In germline, CDR1 is GTSNPN, CDR2 SVGIG (reference sequence). Trimming removed 3 bases from V and 8 bases from J, with 14 bases in between. The CDR3 runs to 13 residues. The CDR3 here is CAWSEQGFHEQFF. In nucleotides, the CDR3 is TGTGCCTGGAGCGAACAGGGTTTCCATGAGCAGTTCTTC.

The V gene is TRBV4-3, the J gene TRBJ2-1, with a tentative D call TRBD2 (6 bases). Deletions cut 0 bases from V and 2 bases from J, with 11 bases between. The CDR3 extends over 16 amino acids. Looked up from germline, CDR1 is LGHNA and CDR2 is YSLEER. The CDR3 DNA follows: TGCGCCAGCAGCCAAGACGCGGGGTTCACCTACAATGAGCAGTTCTTC. It yields the protein CASSQDAGFTYNEQFF.